This TCR beta chain stems from a study of blood T cell repertoires in COVID-19. Authors' processing steps: Reference gene primer amplification gave nucleated cell count estimates. Method: immunoSEQ multiplex PCR; TCRdb's copy keeps in-frame clones and lacks some. V, J and clone size reflect that table, while D and trimming were determined from the DNA. The sample has roughly 57,000 clones, 80% to 95% seen once. CDR1 KGHSH and CDR2 LQKENI come from the germline V gene. This CDR3 has 18 residues. The junction had 11 bases not matched to a gene; V was cut back by 2 bases and J by 0 bases. The gene calls are TRBV18 and TRBJ2-3, with 7 nucleotides matching TRBD2. This sequence was found in an elderly man with acute or convalescent COVID-19. Sequenced input: peripheral blood. CDR3 protein: CASSPFALAEASTDTQYF. The CDR3, as DNA: TGTGCCAGCTCACCATTTGCCCTAGCGGAGGCTAGCACAGATACGCAGTATTTT.